The 17 T cell receptor beta chains below come from one sample, sequenced in a study of beta chain features in type 1 diabetes. Study results and limitations: Among all four CD4+ subsets, Type 1 diabetes patients had TCRB CDR3s that were moderately but significantly shorter.

Since all of the isolated RNA was reverse transcribed, expressed TCRB transcripts were what got sequenced. Generated by immunoSEQ multiplex PCR, the TCRdb table keeps only in-frame clones and is missing some. The sample shows a few hundred thousand clones, roughly 17% of them seen only once. The antigens these receptors bind are not known. The sample consisted of naive CD4+ T cells from blood. The receptor set was obtained from a man aged 30 to 45 with type 1 diabetes.

CDR3 sequence: CASSGPGRGPDTQYF. CDR3 sequence (DNA): TGTGCCAGCAGTGGGCCGGGACGAGGCCCAGATACGCAGTATTTT. This chain joins TRBV6-5 and TRBJ2-3, with D possibly called TRBD1 or TRBD2 (5 bases each). V lost 5 bases, J lost 4 bases, and 16 bases lay in between. Germline CDR1 and CDR2: MNHEY and SVGAGI. The CDR3 is made up of 15 amino acids.

This clone has a handful of counts. The rearrangement uses TRBV29-1 and TRBJ1-1; D gene uncertain. The V end was cut by 7 bases, the J end by 4 bases, with 19 bases between. The CDR3 spans 14 residues. Germline V lookup: CDR1 SQVTM, CDR2 ANQGSEA. This CDR3 reads CSGSHRALFTEAFF. The CDR3 nucleotides read TGCAGCGGATCACACCGCGCTTTATTCACTGAAGCTTTCTTT.

The table lists this clone with a few counts. This chain joins TRBV5-1 and TRBJ1-1, with 9 bases identical to TRBD1. The CDR3 sequence is 15 residues long. The V gene's germline CDR1 is SGHRS and CDR2 YFSETQ. Unmatched junction bases numbered 8, after V lost 6 bases and J lost 2 bases. CDR3 protein: CASMSGDRANTEAFF. The CDR3 DNA reads TGCGCCAGCATGTCTGGGGACAGGGCTAACACTGAAGCTTTCTTT. The full variable domain, its missing parts supplied by reference TRBV5-1 and TRBJ1-1, is KAGVTQTPRYLIKTRGQQVTLSCSPISGHRSVSWYQQTPGQGLQFLFEYFSETQRNKGNFPGRFSGRQFSNSRSEMNVSTLELGDSALYLCASMSGDRANTEAFFGQGTRLTVV.

This clone was observed a few times. The chain has TRBV7-9 and TRBJ1-2; D call uncertain. The CDR3 totals 11 residues. Looked up from germline, CDR1 is SEHNR and CDR2 is FQNEAQ (reference sequence). V was clipped by 3 bases and J by 12 bases, with 11 bases between them. The CDR3, as DNA: TGTGCCAGCAGCTTGGAAGGGTACCACACCTTC. Encoded protein: CASSLEGYHTF.

This clone was detected only a few times. In the same sample, other DNA sequences code for this CDR3. This chain joins TRBV7-2 and TRBJ2-1; 8 nucleotides agree with TRBD2. The CDR3 spans 11 residues. Germline V gives CDR1 SGHTA, CDR2 FQGNSA. The chain's CDR3 is CASGDYNEQFF. The CDR3 DNA sequence: TGTGCTAGCGGGGACTACAATGAGCAGTTCTTC.

This clone was detected a few times. This chain connects TRBV9 to TRBJ2-1, with D hard to call. The ends were cut back, 6 bases at V and 9 bases at J, with 10 bases in the middle. Germline assignment: CDR1 SGDLS and CDR2 YYNGEE. This CDR3 spans 11 amino acids. The CDR3 region has the DNA TGTGCCAGCAAAAACGGCGGTGAGCAGTTCTTC. Protein sequence: CASKNGGEQFF.

The V gene is TRBV25-1, the J gene TRBJ1-4; D may be TRBD1 (6 bases). CDR3 length: 14 amino acids. V lost 5 bases, J lost 5 bases, and 12 bases lay in between. Per germline, CDR1 MGHDK and CDR2 SYGVNS. Written as DNA, the CDR3 is TGTGCCAGCAGTATCAGGGGCACCAATGAAAAACTGTTTTTT. Translated, it gives CASSIRGTNEKLFF.

V usage is TRBV29-1 and J usage is TRBJ2-6; TRBD1 matches at 12 bases. V shed 3 bases, J shed 2 bases, and the junction held 5 bases outside the gene matches. This CDR3 has 17 residues. Germline CDR1 SQVTM, CDR2 ANQGSEA. Here the CDR3 DNA reads TGCAGCGTTGAGACGGGACAGGGGGCGCCTGGGGCCAACGTCCTGACTTTC. Its protein product is CSVETGQGAPGANVLTF.

The V call is TRBV25-1, the J call TRBJ2-1; 10 nucleotides match TRBD2. From germline, CDR1 is MGHDK and CDR2 SYGVNS. The J segment lost 4 bases and the V segment lost 3 bases, leaving 3 bases of the junction unmatched. CDR3 length: 15 amino acids. CDR3 bases: TGTGCCAGCAGTGACTGGACTAGCGGTTACAATGAGCAGTTCTTC. This sequence encodes CASSDWTSGYNEQFF. Full variable domain (rest looked up from reference TRBV25-1 and TRBJ2-1): EADIYQTPRYLVIGTGKKITLECSQTMGHDKMYWYQQDPGMELHLIHYSYGVNSTEKGDLSSESTVSRIRTEHFPLTLESARPSHTSQYLCASSDWTSGYNEQFFGPGTRLTVL.

The chain is built from TRBV28 and TRBJ2-7; no firm D call. CDR3 length: 11 residues. The ends were cut back, 4 bases at V and 3 bases at J, with 4 bases in the middle. The germline V gene encodes CDR1 MDHEN and CDR2 SYDVKM. The CDR3: CASSWNYEQYF. The CDR3 bases are TGTGCCAGCAGTTGGAACTACGAGCAGTACTTC.

The chain combines TRBV29-1 with TRBJ2-3, with TRBD2 identical over 11 bases. The CDR3 length is 15 residues. Per the germline V gene, CDR1 is SQVTM and CDR2 is ANQGSEA. Trimming at V came to 2 bases and at J to 2 bases, leaving 3 bases not matched to a gene. The CDR3 protein is CSVELAGGATDTQYF. The CDR3 region has the DNA TGCAGCGTTGAACTAGCGGGAGGCGCCACAGATACGCAGTATTTT.

The chain is built from TRBV2 and TRBJ2-1; 10 nucleotides agree with TRBD2. This CDR3 comprises 17 residues. Germline values: CDR1 SNHLY, CDR2 FYNNEI. The V gene end was trimmed by 2 bases and the J gene end by 5 bases; junction bases not matched to a gene: 9. Here the CDR3 DNA reads TGTGCCAGCAGTGAAAGCGGGCTAGCGGGAGCCCACAATGAGCAGTTCTTC. Its translation: CASSESGLAGAHNEQFF.

The J gene is TRBJ2-4, the V gene TRBV5-4; D ambiguous. V was pared by 2 bases and J by 6 bases, with 9 bases between. The CDR3 is 13 amino acids. Germline CDR1 SGHNT, CDR2 YYREEE (reference sequence). CDR3 DNA sequence: TGTGCCAGCAGCTTAGACCGAGTAAACATTCAGTACTTC. It specifies CASSLDRVNIQYF. The full variable domain, completed using reference TRBV5-4 and TRBJ2-4, is ETGVTQSPTHLIKTRGQQVTLRCSSQSGHNTVSWYQQALGQGPQFIFQYYREEENGRGNFPPRFSGLQFPNYSSELNVNALELDDSALYLCASSLDRVNIQYFGAGTRLSVL.

The chain uses TRBV28 and TRBJ2-2; no clear D. V lost 7 bases, J lost 5 bases, and 5 bases lay in between. Germline V CDR1 and CDR2: MDHEN, SYDVKM. The CDR3 runs to 11 residues. CDR3 residues: CASTRTGELFF. The CDR3 bases are TGTGCCAGCACCCGAACCGGGGAGCTGTTTTTT.

The V call is TRBV23-1, the J call TRBJ2-6; 10 bases fit TRBD1. TRBV23-1 is flagged as an ORF with uncertain function. V trimming: 10 bases; J trimming: 0 bases; junction bases outside the gene matches: 9. This CDR3 spans 17 amino acids. The CDR3 DNA reads as TGCGCCATCCCGCCAGGGACAGGGGCCTCTGGGGCCAACGTCCTGACTTTC. Protein product: CAIPPGTGASGANVLTF.

This clone was seen a handful of times. The V call is TRBV5-1, the J call TRBJ1-2; 8 bases agree with TRBD1. The ends lost 3 bases at V and 6 bases at J; junction bases unmatched: 4. CDR1 and CDR2 from the germline V gene are SGHRS and YFSETQ. The CDR3 is 13 amino acids. The CDR3 DNA is TGCGCCAGCAGCTGGACAGGGAACAATGGCTACACCTTC. Protein: CASSWTGNNGYTF.

The sample holds a few counts of this clone. This chain uses TRBV30 with TRBJ1-2, with TRBD1 as a possible D gene (5 bases). This CDR3 is built from 14 residues. Trimming shortened V by 2 bases and J by 0 bases, and 10 bases separated the two germline ends. The germline V gene has CDR1 GTSNPN and CDR2 SVGIG (reference sequence). The DNA for the CDR3 is TGTGCCTGGAGTAGGGTGACAGCTAACTATGGCTACACCTTC. It yields the protein CAWSRVTANYGYTF.